The 20 T cell receptor beta chains below were found in one sample sequenced in a study of T cells after yellow fever vaccination. TCRdb re-called the 5' RACE reads with MiXCR, one entry per CDR3 protein. Of some 320,000 distinct CDR3 sequences listed, about 10% are singletons. This specimen was CD4+ T cells sorted from PBMCs, taken 45 days after the yellow fever booster vaccination. The receptor source for this set is a man aged 18 to 29 who received the YFV17D yellow fever vaccine.

This clonotype was seen many times. The rearrangement joins TRBV27 to TRBJ2-7; tentatively, D is TRBD1 or TRBD2 (5 bases each). The V end lost 4 bases, the J end lost 0 bases, and 10 bases lay between the germline ends. Germline V gives CDR1 MNHEY, CDR2 SMNVEV (reference sequence). This CDR3 comprises 14 residues. The CDR3 here is CASSWGRSSYEQYF. The CDR3 bases are TGTGCCAGCAGTTGGGGACGGAGCTCCTACGAGCAGTACTTC.

This clonotype has more than one count but fewer than ten. The DNA for the CDR3 is TGTGCCAGCAGTTTATCGGGCCCGGACCACTATGGCTACACCTTC. It encodes CASSLSGPDHYGYTF. V is TRBV28 and J is TRBJ1-2; D not resolved. The CDR3 runs to 15 residues. V lost 1 base, J lost 3 bases, and 12 bases lay in between. Germline CDR1 and CDR2: MDHEN and SYDVKM.

The chain has TRBV18 and TRBJ2-5, with a possible D match to TRBD1 (6 bases). This CDR3 is 15 amino acids long. V was pared by 4 bases and J by 5 bases, with 17 bases between. Germline assignment: CDR1 KGHSH and CDR2 LQKENI. This CDR3 is CASSQYREPRETQYF. CDR3 nucleotides: TGTGCCAGCTCACAGTACAGGGAGCCACGGGAGACCCAGTACTTC.

This clonotype was seen repeatedly, ten times or more. The chain joins TRBV4-1 to TRBJ2-3; possibly TRBD2 for D (5 bases). The CDR3 has 16 residues. Germline V gene lookup returns CDR1 MGHRA and CDR2 YSYEKL. Trimming took off 3 bases at V and 4 bases at J, with 17 bases between the two ends. For the CDR3, the DNA is TGCGCCAGCAGCCACCAGCGGCTTGCCCCCGCAGATACGCAGTATTTT. Translating it yields CASSHQRLAPADTQYF.

The chain has TRBV7-8 and TRBJ2-6; D remains ambiguous. Germline loops: CDR1 SGHVS, CDR2 FQNEAQ. The CDR3 loop spans 13 amino acids. V shed 5 bases and J shed 8 bases, with 10 bases lying between them. The CDR3 coding sequence is TGTGCCAGCAGCCCAGAGGACCCCAACGTCCTGACTTTC. It specifies CASSPEDPNVLTF.

V gene TRBV7-2 combines with J gene TRBJ2-2; TRBD2 matches at 10 bases. Germline V lookup: CDR1 SGHTA, CDR2 FQGNSA. The CDR3 covers 15 residues. With 5 bases clipped from V and 5 bases from J, the junction kept 5 bases outside the gene matches. CDR3 amino acids: CASSPGLAATGELFF. CDR3 nucleotide sequence: TGTGCCAGCAGCCCTGGACTAGCGGCTACCGGGGAGCTGTTTTTT.

The table lists this clonotype with a few counts. The chain employs TRBV7-3 and TRBJ2-3, with 8 bases lining up with TRBD1. The germline V gene has CDR1 SGHTA and CDR2 FQGTGA. This CDR3 region has 16 residues. With 5 bases clipped from V and 5 bases from J, the junction kept 12 bases outside the gene matches. The CDR3 nucleotides read TGTGCCAGCAGCCCCCAGGGCAGGGGGCGAATAGATACGCAGTATTTT. Translating it yields CASSPQGRGRIDTQYF.

The V call is TRBV2, the J call TRBJ2-3; no clear D. The germline gives CDR1 SNHLY, CDR2 FYNNEI. Trimming stripped 7 bases from V and 6 bases from J, with 8 bases between. The length of the CDR3 is 11 residues. The CDR3 nucleotides are TGTGCCAGCAAGGAATGGGATACGCAGTATTTT. Translating it yields CASKEWDTQYF.

The chain carries TRBV15 and TRBJ2-5; D ambiguous. CDR3 length: 13 residues. V lost 0 bases to trimming and J lost 5 bases, with 7 bases between them. Germline-derived CDR1 and CDR2 are LNHNV and YYDKDF (reference sequence). CDR3: CATSRDGPETQYF. The CDR3 DNA follows: TGTGCCACCAGCAGAGATGGCCCCGAGACCCAGTACTTC. Full variable domain (missing parts from reference TRBV15 and TRBJ2-5): DAMVIQNPRYQVTQFGKPVTLSCSQTLNHNVMYWYQQKSSQAPKLLFHYYDKDFNNEADTPDNFQSRRPNTSFCFLDIRSPGLGDTAMYLCATSRDGPETQYFGPGTRLLVL.

This clonotype was seen more than once but under ten times. This chain links TRBV7-2 with TRBJ1-5; 7 bases map to TRBD1. This CDR3 region has 14 residues. With 5 bases clipped from V and 6 bases from J, the junction kept 7 bases outside the gene matches. Germline lookup yields CDR1 SGHTA and CDR2 FQGNSA. The DNA for the CDR3 is TGTGCCAGCAGCCGAACAGGGGCCGGTCAGCCCCAGCATTTT. Its protein is CASSRTGAGQPQHF.

V gene TRBV6-5 combines with J gene TRBJ2-3; TRBD1 agrees at 8 bases. V lost 4 bases to trimming and J lost 7 bases; unmatched junction nucleotides: 4. Per the germline V gene, CDR1 is MNHEY and CDR2 is SVGAGI. The CDR3 is 13 residues long. The CDR3 nucleotides are TGTGCCAGCAGTTCGCCCAGGGGGCATACGCAGTATTTT. Translated, it gives CASSSPRGHTQYF.

J is TRBJ1-6 and V is TRBV28; maybe TRBD1 (6 bases). V lost 2 bases and J lost 8, with 13 bases in between. CDR1 and CDR2 from the germline V gene are MDHEN and SYDVKM. The CDR3 is made up of 15 amino acids. CDR3 in amino acids: CASSLEGGGHSPLHF. The CDR3 nucleotides read TGTGCCAGCAGTTTAGAAGGAGGGGGTCATTCACCCCTCCACTTT.

This clonotype was seen a few times. The V and J genes are TRBV30 and TRBJ2-2; 10 nucleotides line up with TRBD1. This CDR3 comprises 14 residues. Germline CDR1 reads GTSNPN; CDR2 reads SVGIG (reference sequence). V lost 5 bases, J lost 7 bases, and 7 bases stayed unmatched. CDR3 sequence reads: CAWGGDRGIGELFF. The CDR3 DNA sequence: TGTGCCTGGGGAGGGGACAGGGGAATCGGGGAGCTGTTTTTT.

There are a few counts of this clonotype. The rearrangement links TRBV18 to TRBJ1-6; weak D call: TRBD1 (6 bases). Trimming took 5 bases from V and 7 from J, leaving 15 bases between them. CDR3 length equals 15 residues. In germline, CDR1 is KGHSH, CDR2 LQKENI. CDR3 sequence (DNA): TGTGCCAGCTCAATAGGACAGATAAACAATTCACCCCTCCACTTT. The encoded protein is CASSIGQINNSPLHF.

The chain couples TRBV5-8 to TRBJ1-6; D ambiguous. V lost 4 bases and J lost 17, with 10 bases in between. The CDR3 is made up of 10 amino acids. Germline lookup yields CDR1 SGHTS and CDR2 YDEGEE. The CDR3 is CASSASGVHF. The CDR3 region has the DNA TGTGCCAGCAGCGCCTCCGGGGTCCACTTT.

V usage is TRBV6-5 and J usage is TRBJ1-1, with D unresolved. There are 11 residues in the CDR3. With 9 bases removed from V and 8 bases from J, the gap between germline ends came to 13 bases. The germline gives CDR1 MNHEY, CDR2 SVGAGI. CDR3 nucleotides: TGTGCCAGTGGGATGATCGGGGAAGCTTTCTTT. This codes for CASGMIGEAFF.

The CDR3, as DNA: TGTGCCAGCAGCTTAAACCGACTTGGAGGCGCTACGCAGTATTTT. This sequence encodes CASSLNRLGGATQYF. The chain uses TRBV7-3 and TRBJ2-3; weak D call: TRBD2 (5 bases). CDR1 SGHTA and CDR2 FQGTGA come from the germline V gene. The CDR3 length is 15 residues. Between the trimmed V and J ends, which lost 1 base and 8 bases, there was a span of 16 bases.

The V call is TRBV5-1, the J call TRBJ2-1, with a possible D match to TRBD2 (5 bases). Germline lookup yields CDR1 SGHRS and CDR2 YFSETQ. V shed 1 base and J shed 3 bases, with 11 bases lying between them. The CDR3 extends over 15 amino acids. The CDR3 loop is CASSLSGELYNEQFF. The CDR3 nucleotides are TGCGCCAGCAGCTTGTCCGGGGAACTCTACAATGAGCAGTTCTTC.

This clonotype was observed at least ten times. This rearrangement joins TRBV10-3 to TRBJ2-3, with 8 bases identical to TRBD1. In germline, CDR1 is ENHRY, CDR2 SYGVKD. The CDR3 has 15 amino acids. Trimming cost V 6 bases and J 2 bases; bases outside gene matches: 7. CDR3 loop: CAIRLDRAPTDTQYF. The DNA for the CDR3 is TGTGCCATCAGGTTGGACAGGGCCCCCACAGATACGCAGTATTTT.

V usage is TRBV3-1 and J usage is TRBJ1-5; D remains ambiguous. In germline, CDR1 is LGHDT, CDR2 YNNKEL (reference sequence). V lost 3 bases to trimming and J lost 5 bases, with 8 bases between them. The CDR3 is 13 amino acids. The CDR3 loop reads CASSQAQYQPQHF. The CDR3, as DNA: TGTGCCAGCAGCCAGGCTCAATATCAGCCCCAGCATTTT.